This section outlines one TCR beta chain sequence together with its context. The data are from a study of blood T cell repertoires in COVID-19. Germline lookup yields CDR1 SEHNR and CDR2 FQNEAQ (reference sequence). V lost 3 bases and J lost 7, with 12 bases in between. This CDR3 is 14 amino acids long. TCRdb's copy holds only in-frame clones and misses some; the assay was immunoSEQ multiplex PCR. This sample has 250,000 to 350,000 clones, with about 80% found just once. The clonotype was recovered from a person aged 70 to 85 with COVID-19, enrolled during active disease. This chain links TRBV7-9 with TRBJ2-2; weak D call: TRBD1 (5 bases). The sequenced material came from peripheral blood. The CDR3 sequence: CASSFTGFRGELFF. In nucleotides, the CDR3 is TGTGCCAGCAGCTTTACAGGATTCCGCGGGGAGCTGTTTTTT. The full variable domain, its missing parts supplied by reference TRBV7-9 and TRBJ2-2, is DTGVSQNPRHKITKRGQNVTFRCDPISEHNRLYWYRQTLGQGPEFLTYFQNEAQLEKSRLLSDRFSAERPKGSFSTLEIQRTEQGDSAMYLCASSFTGFRGELFFGEGSRLTVL.